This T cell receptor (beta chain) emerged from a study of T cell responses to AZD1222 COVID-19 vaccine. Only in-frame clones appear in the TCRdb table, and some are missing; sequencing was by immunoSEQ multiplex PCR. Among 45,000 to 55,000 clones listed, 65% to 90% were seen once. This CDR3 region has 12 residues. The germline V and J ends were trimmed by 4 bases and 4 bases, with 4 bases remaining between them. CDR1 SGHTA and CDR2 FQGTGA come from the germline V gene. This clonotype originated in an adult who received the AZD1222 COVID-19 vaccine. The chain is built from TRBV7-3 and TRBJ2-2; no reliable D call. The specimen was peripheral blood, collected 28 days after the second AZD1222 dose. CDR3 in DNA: TGTGCCAGCAGCTACGTCACCGGGGAGCTGTTTTTT. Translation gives CASSYVTGELFF.